The 20 T cell receptor beta chains given below trace back to one sample, sequenced in a study of esophageal squamous cell carcinoma under preoperative chemotherapy. Time point given: after preoperative PTX-NDP chemotherapy. TCRdb independently ran MiXCR on the PCR reads; one entry per CDR3 protein. The repertoire holds roughly 10,000 distinct CDR3 sequences, with approximately 50% as singletons. Sampling was performed from a patient given preoperative chemotherapy. The receptors derive from a human donor with esophageal squamous cell carcinoma. The donor label of this sample is uncertain.

The chain recombines TRBV19 with TRBJ2-3; D perhaps matches TRBD2 (5 bases). The length of the CDR3 is 15 residues. Trimming left V 1 base short and J 4 bases short, with 12 bases between. CDR1 is LNHDA, CDR2 SQIVND, per germline (reference sequence). In DNA, the CDR3 is TGTGCCAGTAGTATAGGTGGCCTGGGAGCAGATACGCAGTATTTT. Translating it yields CASSIGGLGADTQYF.

There are many counts of this clonotype. The chain is built from TRBV6-1 and TRBJ2-6; tentative D call: TRBD2 (6 bases). The V and J ends lost 4 bases and 0 bases respectively, with 16 bases between them. CDR1 is MNHNS and CDR2 is SASEGT in the germline V gene. The CDR3 is 18 residues long. The CDR3 region has the DNA TGTGCCAGCAGTGTTTGGGCGGGGCCCATCTCTGGGGCCAACGTCCTGACTTTC. The encoded protein is CASSVWAGPISGANVLTF.

The gene calls are TRBV6-5 and TRBJ2-1, with unresolved D. The CDR3 is made up of 14 amino acids. Germline-derived CDR1 and CDR2 are MNHEY and SVGAGI. Between the trimmed V and J ends, which lost 6 bases and 7 bases, there was a span of 16 bases. This CDR3 is CASRYGPTKNEQFF. The CDR3 bases are TGTGCCAGCAGATACGGGCCCACTAAGAATGAGCAGTTCTTC.

This clonotype was counted at least ten times. The J gene is TRBJ2-1, the V gene TRBV5-3; unclear D gene. The J call may not be correct, given that the DNA end is closer to TRBJ2-7. TRBV5-3 belongs to the ORF category, with a function that is uncertain. CDR3 size: 13 residues. CDR3 DNA: TGTGCCAGAAGCTTACTACGCCAATTTGAGCAGTACTTC. It encodes CARSLLRQFEQYF.

This chain connects TRBV9 to TRBJ2-5; 8 nucleotides agree with TRBD2. The DNA end is a closer match to TRBJ2-7, so the J assignment may be wrong. The CDR3 totals 15 residues. The germline CDR1 and CDR2 sequences are SGDLS and YYNGEE. Written as DNA, the CDR3 is TGTGCCAGCAGCCCGCCCGCGGGAGGCGCCTACGAGCAGTACTTC. It codes for CASSPPAGGAYEQYF.

This clonotype has at least ten counts. This chain uses TRBV6-5 with TRBJ2-7; the D is unclear. Germline values: CDR1 MNHEY, CDR2 SVGAGI. The CDR3 runs 15 residues. V gave up 0 bases and J gave up 0 bases, with 9 bases separating them. CDR3 loop: CASSYSGVSSYEQYF. CDR3 bases: TGTGCCAGCAGTTACTCTGGGGTTAGCTCCTACGAGCAGTACTTC.

For this clonotype: Relative to the germline gene, one junction end is altered; a read error may explain this. The chain couples TRBV12-5 to TRBJ2-1, with TRBD2 matching 7 bases. Germline V CDR1 and CDR2: LGHNT, FRNRAP. The CDR3 covers 16 residues. The CDR3 loop reads CASGSPGGIVPETQYF. In nucleotides, the CDR3 is TGTGCTAGTGGGAGCCCCGGGGGGATTGTCCCAGAGACCCAGTATTTC.

This clonotype was detected many times. This chain uses TRBV7-6 with TRBJ2-3, with D possibly TRBD2 on 5 matching bases. Germline assignment: CDR1 SGHVS and CDR2 FNYEAQ. The CDR3 contains 15 residues. V was trimmed by 2 bases and J by 1 base, leaving 10 bases between them. Here the CDR3 reads CASSLRGRGTDTQYF. In nucleotides, the CDR3 is TGTGCCAGCAGCTTACGGGGTCGGGGCACAGATACGCAGTATTTT.

The chain joins TRBV6-1 to TRBJ2-3; D might be TRBD1 or TRBD2, each matching 5 bases. V was shortened by 6 bases and J by 9 bases, with 25 bases between the two germline ends. Germline CDR1 MNHNS, CDR2 SASEGT. The CDR3 has 16 amino acids. The CDR3 region is CASSESGLCAKNTQYF. The CDR3 bases are TGTGCCAGCAGCGAATCGGGGCTGTGTGCCAAAAACACGCAGTATTTT.

This clonotype was counted only a few times. The chain carries TRBV11-3 and TRBJ2-2; the match to TRBD1 covers 7 bases. This CDR3 has 15 residues. Trimming cost V 5 bases and J 2 bases; bases outside gene matches: 5. The germline V gene has CDR1 SGHNT and CDR2 YENEEA. CDR3 residues: CASSPRDRNTGELFF. CDR3 nucleotide sequence: TGTGCCAGCAGCCCACGGGACAGAAACACCGGGGAGCTGTTTTTT.

This rearrangement joins TRBV6-5 to TRBJ2-1; D is possibly TRBD1 (5 bases). The end of the DNA is better explained by TRBJ2-7, so the J call may be wrong. This CDR3 contains 14 residues. Germline CDR1 MNHEY, CDR2 SVGAGI. Here the CDR3 reads CASSYFQGVHEQYF. DNA for the CDR3: TGTGCCAGCAGTTACTTCCAGGGTGTCCACGAGCAGTACTTC.

V usage is TRBV10-1 and J usage is TRBJ1-1, with D unclear. The germline gives CDR1 WNHNN, CDR2 SYGVQD (reference sequence). V lost 0 bases, J lost 7 bases, and 12 bases lay in between. The CDR3 totals 14 residues. The CDR3 coding sequence is TGCGCCAGCAGTGAGTCGGCTGGTCGGGGTGAAGCTTTCTTT. This sequence encodes CASSESAGRGEAFF.

This clonotype was seen a handful of times. This chain uses TRBV30 with TRBJ1-1; D is unclear. The germline V and J ends were trimmed by 4 bases and 4 bases, with 7 bases remaining between them. The CDR3 has 11 residues. Germline CDR1 and CDR2: GTSNPN and SVGIG (reference sequence). CDR3 DNA sequence: TGTGCCTGGATGAGGCGCACTGAAGCTTTCTTT. This codes for CAWMRRTEAFF.

Of note for this clonotype: Relative to the germline gene, one junction end is altered; a read error may explain this. CDR3: CASSPTSGTEEDTQYF. DNA of the CDR3: TGTGCCAGCAGCCCAACTAGCGGGACAGAGGAAGATACGCAGTATTTC. The gene calls are TRBV7-2 and TRBJ2-3; 10 nucleotides line up with TRBD2. This CDR3 contains 16 residues. The germline CDR1 and CDR2 sequences are SGHTA and FQGNSA.

This clonotype occurred many times. V is TRBV6-1 and J is TRBJ2-1, with D unresolved. CDR1 and CDR2 (germline): MNHNS, SASEGT. This CDR3 has 13 amino acids. Trimming cost V 6 bases and J 5 bases, with 11 bases left between them. CDR3 loop: CASSTRWHNEQFF. The CDR3 DNA reads TGTGCCAGCAGCACGAGGTGGCACAATGAGCAGTTCTTC.

Details on this clonotype: The junction differs from germline at one of its ends, possibly a read error. V usage is TRBV6-1 and J usage is TRBJ2-3; D possibly matches TRBD1 or TRBD2 (6 bases each). This CDR3 has 14 residues. Germline CDR1 and CDR2: MNHNS and SASEGT. For the CDR3, the DNA is TGTGCCAGCAGTGGGAGGGACAACACAGATACGCAGTATTTC. Its protein is CASSGRDNTDTQYF.

J is TRBJ2-1 and V is TRBV12-3 or TRBV12-4; D unresolved. The assigned J gene may be wrong: the sequence end matches TRBJ2-5 better. The CDR3 totals 13 residues. The CDR3 bases are TGTGCCAGCAGTTATAAGGCTACCGAGACCCAGTACTTC. The encoded protein is CASSYKATETQYF.

This clonotype was observed a few times. This chain uses TRBV20-1 with TRBJ2-3; 10 bases are a match to TRBD2. Looked up from germline, CDR1 is DFQATT and CDR2 is SNEGSKA (reference sequence). The CDR3 extends over 15 amino acids. The ends lost 4 bases at V and 4 bases at J; junction bases unmatched: 8. The CDR3 DNA is TGCAGTGCTATCCCTGAGCGGGAGGGGGCAGATACGCAGTATTTT. Protein: CSAIPEREGADTQYF.

The chain couples TRBV5-1 to TRBJ2-5; either TRBD1 or TRBD2 may fit D (5 bases each). The ends were cut back, 4 bases at V and 3 bases at J, with 13 bases in the middle. Germline V gives CDR1 SGHRS, CDR2 YFSETQ. The CDR3 totals 14 residues. CDR3 region: CASSVGTSEETQYF. As DNA, the CDR3 is TGCGCCAGCAGCGTAGGGACGTCAGAAGAGACCCAGTACTTC.

This clonotype was counted at least ten times. The chain employs TRBV7-2 and TRBJ2-3; tentatively, D is TRBD1 or TRBD2 (5 bases each). V gave up 4 bases and J gave up 6 bases, with 29 bases separating them. The CDR3 sequence is 19 residues long. Germline loops: CDR1 SGHTA, CDR2 FQGNSA. CDR3 loop: CASSSPSVGRGLVSDTQYF. In DNA, the CDR3 is TGTGCCAGCAGCTCTCCGTCGGTGGGACGAGGGCTAGTCAGCGATACGCAGTATTTT.